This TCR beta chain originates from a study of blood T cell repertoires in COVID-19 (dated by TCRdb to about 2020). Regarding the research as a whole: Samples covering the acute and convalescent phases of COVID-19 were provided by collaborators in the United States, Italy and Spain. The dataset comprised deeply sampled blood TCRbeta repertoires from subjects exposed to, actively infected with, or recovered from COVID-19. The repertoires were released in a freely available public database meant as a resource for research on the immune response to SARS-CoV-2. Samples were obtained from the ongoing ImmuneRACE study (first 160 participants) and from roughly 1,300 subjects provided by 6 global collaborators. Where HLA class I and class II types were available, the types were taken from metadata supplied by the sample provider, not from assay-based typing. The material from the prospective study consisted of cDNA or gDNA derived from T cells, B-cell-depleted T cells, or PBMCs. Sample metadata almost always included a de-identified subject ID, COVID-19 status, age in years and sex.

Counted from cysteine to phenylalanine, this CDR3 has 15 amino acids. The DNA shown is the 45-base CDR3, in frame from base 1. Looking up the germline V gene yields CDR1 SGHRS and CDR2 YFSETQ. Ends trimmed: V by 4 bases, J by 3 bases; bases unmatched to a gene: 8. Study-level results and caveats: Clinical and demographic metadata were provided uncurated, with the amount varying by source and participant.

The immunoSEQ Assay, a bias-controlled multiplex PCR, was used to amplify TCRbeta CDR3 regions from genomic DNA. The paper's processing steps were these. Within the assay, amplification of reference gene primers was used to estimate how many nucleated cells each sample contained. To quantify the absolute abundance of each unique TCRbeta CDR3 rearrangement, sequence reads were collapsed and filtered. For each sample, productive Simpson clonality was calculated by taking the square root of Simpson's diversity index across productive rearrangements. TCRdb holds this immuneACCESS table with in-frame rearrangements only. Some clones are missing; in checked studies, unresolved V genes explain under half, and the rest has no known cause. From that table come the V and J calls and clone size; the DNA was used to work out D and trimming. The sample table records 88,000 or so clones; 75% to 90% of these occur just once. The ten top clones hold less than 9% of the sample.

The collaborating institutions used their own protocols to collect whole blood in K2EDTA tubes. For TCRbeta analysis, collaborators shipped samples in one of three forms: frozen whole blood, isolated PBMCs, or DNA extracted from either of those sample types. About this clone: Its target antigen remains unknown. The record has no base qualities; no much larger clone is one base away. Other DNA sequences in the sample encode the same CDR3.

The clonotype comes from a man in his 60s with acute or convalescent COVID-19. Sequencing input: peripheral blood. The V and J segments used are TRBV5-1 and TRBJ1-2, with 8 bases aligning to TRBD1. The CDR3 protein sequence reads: CASSLVAGGDYGYTF. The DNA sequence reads TGCGCCAGCAGCCTGGTGGCAGGGGGCGACTATGGCTACACCTTC.